Listed below are T cell receptor beta chains from one sample, sequenced in a study of blood T cell repertoires in COVID-19. This table comes from immunoSEQ multiplex PCR, and its TCRdb copy is limited to in-frame clones, with some not included. The table includes 300,000 or so clones, about 91% detected once. Sample: peripheral blood. These receptor sequences come from a woman aged 30 to 39 who had recovered from COVID-19. The CDR3 runs from the conserved cysteine through the conserved F or W. A D gene is named only where the DNA matches it firmly. Where a row states a size, it is once, few, many or the class of an expanded clone; other rows omit it.

d_gene: .
v_gene: TRBV28
abundance: .
j_gene: TRBJ1-2
CDR3aa: CASSGQFYGYTF
CDR3nt: TGTGCCAGCAGTGGACAGTTCTATGGCTACACCTTC

d_gene: TRBD2
v_gene: TRBV3-1/TRBV3-2
abundance: .
j_gene: TRBJ2-2
CDR3aa: CASSHGGGAGTGELFF
CDR3nt: TGTGCCAGCAGCCACGGCGGGGGGGCCGGCACCGGGGAGCTGTTTTTT

d_gene: .
v_gene: TRBV5-4
abundance: .
j_gene: TRBJ2-4
CDR3aa: CASSGGSPGAKNIQYF
CDR3nt: TGTGCCAGCAGCGGCGGAAGTCCTGGGGCCAAAAACATTCAGTACTTC

d_gene: TRBD1
v_gene: TRBV30
abundance: .
j_gene: TRBJ1-4
CDR3aa: CALGGGTDRGYQEKLFF
CDR3nt: TGTGCCCTGGGGGGCGGAACAGACAGGGGGTACCAGGAAAAACTGTTTTTT

d_gene: .
v_gene: TRBV30
abundance: .
j_gene: TRBJ2-5
CDR3aa: CAWSVLRGIGETQYF
CDR3nt: TGTGCCTGGAGTGTATTAAGGGGGATTGGCGAGACCCAGTACTTC

d_gene: .
v_gene: TRBV5-6
abundance: .
j_gene: TRBJ2-3
CDR3aa: CASSSFTDTQYF
CDR3nt: TGTGCCAGCAGCTCGTTCACAGATACGCAGTATTTT

d_gene: TRBD1
v_gene: TRBV5-1
abundance: .
j_gene: TRBJ2-1
CDR3aa: CASSWGQGDGNEQFF
CDR3nt: TGCGCCAGCAGCTGGGGACAGGGAGACGGCAATGAGCAGTTCTTC

d_gene: .
v_gene: TRBV6-5
abundance: .
j_gene: TRBJ1-5
CDR3aa: CASSPGGYSNQPQHF
CDR3nt: TGTGCCAGCAGTCCCGGGGGTTATAGCAATCAGCCCCAGCATTTT

d_gene: .
v_gene: TRBV6-6
abundance: .
j_gene: TRBJ1-1
CDR3aa: CASTSRTVATEAFF
CDR3nt: TGTGCCAGCACCTCCCGGACAGTAGCCACTGAAGCTTTCTTT

d_gene: TRBD1
v_gene: TRBV28
abundance: .
j_gene: TRBJ1-5
CDR3aa: CASRAGGGEPQHF
CDR3nt: TGTGCCAGCAGGGCAGGGGGTGGAGAGCCCCAGCATTTT

d_gene: .
v_gene: TRBV4-1
abundance: .
j_gene: TRBJ2-7
CDR3aa: CASSQVLGGEQYF
CDR3nt: TGCGCCAGCAGCCAAGTTCTAGGAGGTGAGCAGTACTTC

d_gene: .
v_gene: TRBV5-1
abundance: .
j_gene: TRBJ1-1
CDR3aa: CASSPGVWRLNTEAFF
CDR3nt: TGCGCCAGCAGCCCGGGAGTTTGGCGTTTGAACACTGAAGCTTTCTTT

d_gene: .
v_gene: TRBV7-8
abundance: once
j_gene: TRBJ1-2
CDR3aa: CASSLGRGRSYGYTF
CDR3nt: TGTGCCAGCAGCTTAGGGCGGGGGCGCAGCTATGGCTACACCTTC

d_gene: TRBD1
v_gene: TRBV9
abundance: .
j_gene: TRBJ1-3
CDR3aa: CASTTTGAAGNTIYF
CDR3nt: TGTGCCAGCACCACAACAGGGGCGGCTGGAAACACCATATATTTT

d_gene: .
v_gene: TRBV6-5
abundance: .
j_gene: TRBJ2-1
CDR3aa: CASRIMADYNEQFF
CDR3nt: TGTGCCAGCAGAATTATGGCCGATTACAATGAGCAGTTCTTC

d_gene: TRBD2
v_gene: TRBV29-1
abundance: few
j_gene: TRBJ2-1
CDR3aa: CSVEKQGLTGGSYNEQFF
CDR3nt: TGCAGCGTTGAAAAGCAGGGTCTAACGGGAGGGTCCTACAATGAGCAGTTCTTC

d_gene: TRBD1
v_gene: TRBV28
abundance: .
j_gene: TRBJ1-1
CDR3aa: CASSDAYRGARAFF
CDR3nt: TGTGCCAGCAGTGATGCCTACAGGGGGGCGAGAGCTTTCTTT